Shown below are 5 T cell receptor beta chains from a single sample sequenced in a study of blood T cells in healthy people across ages. Alongside a J-beta primer mix, a sample-barcoded 5' primer served in a second PCR lasting about 6 to 12 cycles. One entry per CDR3 protein results from TCRdb running MiXCR on the 5' RACE reads. The table has some 930,000 distinct CDR3 sequences, almost 30% seen once. The same sample was also studied in work on T cells of mothers and their children.

Material for sequencing was blood. The receptors were gathered from a woman aged 40 to 50 in good health.

The chain is built from TRBV7-2 and TRBJ2-1, with TRBD2 as a possible D gene (5 bases). Germline V gene sequence: CDR1 SGHTA, CDR2 FQGNSA. The V end lost 3 bases, the J end lost 0 bases, and 12 bases lay between the germline ends. The CDR3 extends over 16 amino acids. CDR3 residues: CASSFSEGRSYNEQFF. As DNA, the CDR3 is TGTGCCAGCAGCTTCAGTGAGGGCCGCTCCTACAATGAGCAGTTCTTC.

Concerning this clonotype: At one end the junction does not follow the germline gene, possibly because of a read error. The chain has TRBV27 and TRBJ2-7; D is ambiguous. The CDR3 consists of 14 residues. Germline-derived CDR1 and CDR2 are MNHEY and SMNVEV (reference sequence). CDR3 amino acids: CAGSLHRGANEQYF. The CDR3, as DNA: TGTGCCGGCAGTCTCCACCGAGGCGCGAACGAGCAGTACTTC.

This rearrangement joins TRBV29-1 to TRBJ2-3, with 14 positions matching TRBD2. The CDR3 spans 19 residues. CDR1 is SQVTM, CDR2 ANQGSEA, per germline. The trim removed 0 bases at V and 4 bases at J, leaving 12 bases unmatched. CDR3 protein: CSVEERRLAGGRVADTQYF. In DNA, the CDR3 is TGCAGCGTTGAAGAGAGACGACTAGCGGGGGGGCGGGTCGCAGATACGCAGTATTTT.

This clonotype appeared many times. The chain uses TRBV6-5 and TRBJ2-5, with 8 bases aligning to TRBD2. CDR1 and CDR2 (germline): MNHEY, SVGAGI. Trimming cost V 0 bases and J 9 bases; bases outside gene matches: 12. The CDR3 runs to 16 residues. CDR3 bases: TGTGCCAGCAGTTACTCATCGCGGGGGGCCGACGGGGCCCAGTACTTC. Translation gives CASSYSSRGADGAQYF.

This clonotype was found once. The chain is built from TRBV20-1 and TRBJ2-1, with 7 positions matching TRBD1. J gave up 8 bases and V 8 bases, and 15 bases lay outside the gene matches. The CDR3 sequence is 14 residues long. Per germline, CDR1 DFQATT and CDR2 SNEGSKA (reference sequence). For the CDR3, the DNA is TGCAGTACCTCAGTTAAGGGACAGCTCGATGAGCAGTTCTTC. Translated, it gives CSTSVKGQLDEQFF.